The present T cell receptor beta chain was sequenced within a study of cytomegalovirus exposure and HLA in healthy donors. With 60 Vbeta and 13 Jbeta primers, the PCR was carried out. The repertoire was sequenced with immunoSEQ multiplex PCR; TCRdb's copy has only in-frame clones and lacks some. The table records approximately 200,000 clones, about four fifths of them present only once. About this clone: The antigen remains undetermined.

Trimming left V 1 base short and J 3 bases short, with 15 bases between. This CDR3 contains 17 residues. Per germline, CDR1 LGHNA and CDR2 YNFKEQ. Whole-study results and caveats: An analysis that was carried out later associated some 17,000 TCR beta sequences with HLA alleles at 0.05 false discovery rate. Among TCR beta chains, those listed as cytomegalovirus-associated numbered fewer than 200.

The J gene is TRBJ2-2, the V gene TRBV4-2; D may be TRBD2 (6 bases). The sequenced sample consisted of PBMCs. This TCR derives from a girl under 18 in good health and CMV-seropositive. DNA of the CDR3: TGTGCCAGCAGCCAAGTTAGGGGAGGCGAGGACACCGGGGAGCTGTTTTTT. It codes for CASSQVRGGEDTGELFF.